This TCR beta chain was sequenced during a study of control samples from healthy donors and cancer patients. Clones were sequenced by immunoSEQ multiplex PCR, and TCRdb holds only the in-frame ones, with some missing. The sample yields 90,000 to 100,000 clones, about four fifths seen once. The receptor was isolated from a woman in her thirties in good health. Specimen: blood.

The CDR3 region has the DNA TGTGCCAGCAGTGAAGTAGGGGTCCAGCAGTACTTC. As protein: CASSEVGVQQYF. The chain recombines TRBV6-1 with TRBJ2-7; the D gene is possibly TRBD1 (5 bases). The CDR3 contains 12 residues. Trimming cost V 1 base and J 8 bases, with 9 bases left between them. CDR1 is MNHNS, CDR2 SASEGT, per germline.